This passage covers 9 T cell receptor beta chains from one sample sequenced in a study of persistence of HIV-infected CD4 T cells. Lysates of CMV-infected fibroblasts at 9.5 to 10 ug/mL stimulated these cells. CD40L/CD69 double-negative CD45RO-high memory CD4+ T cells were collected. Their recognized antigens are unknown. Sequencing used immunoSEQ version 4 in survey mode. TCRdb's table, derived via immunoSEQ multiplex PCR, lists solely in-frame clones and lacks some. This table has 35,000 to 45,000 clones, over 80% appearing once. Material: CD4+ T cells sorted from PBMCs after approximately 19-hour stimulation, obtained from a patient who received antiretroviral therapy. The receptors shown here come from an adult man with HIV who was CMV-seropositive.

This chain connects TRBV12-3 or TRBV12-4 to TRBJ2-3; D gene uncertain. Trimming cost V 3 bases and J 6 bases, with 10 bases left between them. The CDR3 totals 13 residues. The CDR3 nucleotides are TGTGCCAGCAGTTTTAGAGTGGGGGATACGCAGTATTTT. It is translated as CASSFRVGDTQYF.

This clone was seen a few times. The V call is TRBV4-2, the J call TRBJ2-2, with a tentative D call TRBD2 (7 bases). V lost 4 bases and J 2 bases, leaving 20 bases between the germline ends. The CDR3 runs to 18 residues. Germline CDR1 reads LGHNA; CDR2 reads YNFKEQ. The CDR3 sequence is CASSPQGSGGLNTGELFF. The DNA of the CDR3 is TGTGCCAGCAGCCCACAAGGATCCGGGGGGCTAAACACCGGGGAGCTGTTTTTT.

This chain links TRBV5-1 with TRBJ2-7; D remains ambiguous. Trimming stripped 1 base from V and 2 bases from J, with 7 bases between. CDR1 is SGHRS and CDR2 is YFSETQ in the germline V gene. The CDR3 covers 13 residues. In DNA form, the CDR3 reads TGCGCCAGCAGCTTGCACGGAACCTACGAGCAGTACTTC. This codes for CASSLHGTYEQYF.

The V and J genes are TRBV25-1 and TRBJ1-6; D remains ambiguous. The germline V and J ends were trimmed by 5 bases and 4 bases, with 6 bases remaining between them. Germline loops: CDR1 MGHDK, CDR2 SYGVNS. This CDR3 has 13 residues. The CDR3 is CASSPDYNSPLHF. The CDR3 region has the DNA TGTGCCAGCAGTCCGGATTATAATTCACCCCTCCACTTT.

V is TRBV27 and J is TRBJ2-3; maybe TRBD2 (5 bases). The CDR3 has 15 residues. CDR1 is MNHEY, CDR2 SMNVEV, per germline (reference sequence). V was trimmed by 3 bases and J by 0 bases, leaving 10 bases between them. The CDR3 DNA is TGTGCCAGCAGTTTTGTAGCGTCAAGCACAGATACGCAGTATTTT. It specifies CASSFVASSTDTQYF.

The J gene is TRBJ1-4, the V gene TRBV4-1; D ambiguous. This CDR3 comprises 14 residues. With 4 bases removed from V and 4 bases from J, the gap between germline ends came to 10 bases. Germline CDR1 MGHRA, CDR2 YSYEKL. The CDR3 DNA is TGCGCCAGCAGCCTCTACGGTAGTAATGAAAAACTGTTTTTT. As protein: CASSLYGSNEKLFF.

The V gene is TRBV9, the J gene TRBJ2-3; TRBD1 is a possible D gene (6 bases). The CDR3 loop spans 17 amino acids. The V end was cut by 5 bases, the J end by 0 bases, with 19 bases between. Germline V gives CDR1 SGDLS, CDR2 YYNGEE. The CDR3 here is CASSLRGREFSTDTQYF. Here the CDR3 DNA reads TGTGCCAGCAGTCTAAGGGGGAGAGAGTTTAGCACAGATACGCAGTATTTT.

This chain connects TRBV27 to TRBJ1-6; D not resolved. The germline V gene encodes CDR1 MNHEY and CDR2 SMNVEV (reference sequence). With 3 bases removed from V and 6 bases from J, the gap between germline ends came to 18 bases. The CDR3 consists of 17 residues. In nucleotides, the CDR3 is TGTGCCAGCAGTTTTCGGACCCGACCCACCCCTAATTCACCCCTCCACTTT. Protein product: CASSFRTRPTPNSPLHF.

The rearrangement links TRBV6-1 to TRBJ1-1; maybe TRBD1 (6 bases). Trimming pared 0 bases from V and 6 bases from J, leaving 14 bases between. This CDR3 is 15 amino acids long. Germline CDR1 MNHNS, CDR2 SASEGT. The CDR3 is CASSEAGPGGAEAFF. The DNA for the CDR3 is TGTGCCAGCAGTGAAGCCGGGCCGGGGGGCGCTGAAGCTTTCTTT.